The 12 T cell receptor beta chains below were found in one sample sequenced in a study of blood T cell repertoires in COVID-19. TCRdb's table, derived via immunoSEQ multiplex PCR, lists solely in-frame clones and lacks some. The sample lists about 220,000 clones; roughly 85% were seen once. Sequenced material: peripheral blood. These receptors were collected from a woman aged 80 or older with acute or convalescent COVID-19.

This rearrangement joins TRBV19 to TRBJ1-1; tentatively, D is TRBD1 (6 bases). CDR1 is LNHDA, CDR2 SQIVND, per germline (reference sequence). V was cut by 3 bases and J by 5 bases, with 19 bases left in between. The CDR3 extends over 16 amino acids. The CDR3 DNA reads TGTGCCAGTAGTATCCCCCTGGGCAGGGGAGAGACTGAAGCTTTCTTT. Residues: CASSIPLGRGETEAFF. Using reference TRBV19 and TRBJ1-1 for the parts outside the CDR3, the full variable domain is DGGITQSPKYLFRKEGQNVTLSCEQNLNHDAMYWYRQDPGQGLRLIYYSQIVNDFQKGDIAEGYSVSREKKESFPLTVTSAQKNPTAFYLCASSIPLGRGETEAFFGQGTRLTVV.

The chain is built from TRBV3-1 (or the pseudogene TRBV3-2) and TRBJ1-1; the D gene is possibly TRBD1 (5 bases). The CDR3 sequence is 15 residues long. CDR1 and CDR2 from the germline V gene are LGHDT and YNNKEL (reference sequence). V was cut by 3 bases and J by 0 bases, with 11 bases left in between. The CDR3 loop reads CASSHFRAMNTEAFF. DNA for the CDR3: TGTGCCAGCAGCCATTTCAGGGCGATGAACACTGAAGCTTTCTTT.

CDR3 coding DNA: TGTGCCAGCAGCTTAGAGGAGTTTGGTCCCTACAATGAGCAGTTCTTC. This translates into CASSLEEFGPYNEQFF. The V call is TRBV11-1, the J call TRBJ2-1; no reliable D call. CDR1 SGHAT and CDR2 FQDESV come from the germline V gene (reference sequence). The CDR3 is 16 amino acids. Trimming removed 1 base from V and 2 bases from J, with 12 bases in between.

The CDR3 is CASSLDYYEQYF. In DNA, the CDR3 is TGTGCCAGCAGCCTAGATTACTACGAGCAGTACTTC. This chain connects TRBV7-2 to TRBJ2-7; D gene uncertain. The V end was cut by 5 bases, the J end by 3 bases, with 8 bases between. This CDR3 is built from 12 residues. Germline loops: CDR1 SGHTA, CDR2 FQGNSA.

V and J are TRBV3-1 (or the pseudogene TRBV3-2) and TRBJ1-1; perhaps TRBD1 as D (5 bases). V lost 4 bases, J lost 7 bases, and 10 bases lay in between. The germline CDR1 and CDR2 sequences are LGHDT and YNNKEL (reference sequence). The CDR3 contains 12 residues. For the CDR3, the DNA is TGTGCCAGCAGCCCGAGACAGTTTGAAGCTTTCTTT. This sequence encodes CASSPRQFEAFF.

The chain links TRBV6-6 to TRBJ1-5; a possible D gene is TRBD1 (5 bases). This CDR3 spans 13 amino acids. Germline values: CDR1 MNHNY, CDR2 SVGAGI (reference sequence). V dropped 5 bases and J dropped 7 bases, with 12 bases sitting between them. The CDR3 protein is CASSGPSGQPQHF. CDR3 DNA sequence: TGTGCCAGCAGTGGCCCCTCAGGGCAGCCCCAGCATTTT.

The V and J genes are TRBV7-3 and TRBJ1-1; unclear D gene. The CDR3 spans 13 residues. V was clipped by 2 bases and J by 1 base, with 5 bases between them. The germline CDR1 and CDR2 sequences are SGHTA and FQGTGA. The CDR3 DNA is TGTGCCAGCAGCTTACTCAGGAACACTGAAGCTTTCTTT. It encodes CASSLLRNTEAFF.

The chain has TRBV6-2 or TRBV6-3 and TRBJ1-3; tentative D call: TRBD1 (6 bases). The CDR3 totals 13 residues. V gave up 4 bases and J gave up 4 bases, with 8 bases separating them. Germline CDR1 reads MNHEY; CDR2 reads SVGEGT. CDR3 amino acids: CASSLGTGNTIYF. DNA for the CDR3: TGTGCCAGCAGTTTGGGGACAGGAAACACCATATATTTT.

J is TRBJ1-5 and V is TRBV5-5, with D hard to call. Per the germline V gene, CDR1 is SGHKS and CDR2 is YYEKEE (reference sequence). This CDR3 spans 14 amino acids. V was trimmed by 3 bases and J by 6 bases, leaving 13 bases between them. The DNA for the CDR3 is TGTGCCAGCAGCTCTGACCTGGGAGGTCAGCCCCAGCATTTT. Protein sequence: CASSSDLGGQPQHF. Supplemented by reference TRBV5-5 and TRBJ1-5, the full variable domain reads DAGVTQSPTHLIKTRGQQVTLRCSPISGHKSVSWYQQVLGQGPQFIFQYYEKEERGRGNFPDRFSARQFPNYSSELNVNALLLGDSALYLCASSSDLGGQPQHFGDGTRLSIL.

This clone has only a few counts. This chain uses TRBV12-3 or TRBV12-4 with TRBJ1-1, with 10 bases lining up with TRBD1. The CDR3 loop spans 13 amino acids. With 5 bases clipped from V and 6 bases from J, the junction kept 3 bases outside the gene matches. The CDR3 protein is CASSGDRGPEAFF. CDR3 DNA: TGTGCCAGCAGTGGTGACAGGGGGCCTGAAGCTTTCTTT.

The chain is built from TRBV9 and TRBJ1-1, with 8 bases identical to TRBD1. The germline V gene encodes CDR1 SGDLS and CDR2 YYNGEE. Trimming took 3 bases from V and 2 from J; bases not matched to a gene: 3. CDR3 length: 14 residues. CDR3 bases: TGTGCCAGCAGCGGGGACAGGCACAACACTGAAGCTTTCTTT. Amino acids: CASSGDRHNTEAFF. Supplemented by reference TRBV9 and TRBJ1-1, the full variable domain reads DSGVTQTPKHLITATGQRVTLRCSPRSGDLSVYWYQQSLDQGLQFLIQYYNGEERAKGNILERFSAQQFPDLHSELNLSSLELGDSALYFCASSGDRHNTEAFFGQGTRLTVV.

The chain has TRBV11-2 and TRBJ1-6; possible D gene TRBD1, 5 bases. CDR3 length equals 15 residues. Between the trimmed V and J ends, which lost 0 bases and 7 bases, there was a span of 10 bases. From germline, CDR1 is SGHAT and CDR2 FQNNGV. The chain's CDR3 is CASSLDLGRNSPLHF. In nucleotides, the CDR3 is TGTGCCAGCAGCTTAGATCTGGGGCGGAATTCACCCCTCCACTTT.